This T cell receptor (beta chain) emerged from a study of blood T cells in healthy people across ages. General study results and limits: The recorded TCR beta diversity per million T cells decreased in a roughly linear manner with age.

As to this clonotype: Its antigen is unknown.

Each donor was a healthy Caucasian individual from Russia, aged 6 to 90. CDR1 is DFQATT, CDR2 SNEGSKA, per germline (reference sequence). CDR3 length: 18 amino acids. The V end lost 2 bases, the J end lost 0 bases, and 22 bases lay between the germline ends. Sample-barcoded 5' priming and a J-beta primer mix drove a second PCR of about 6 to 12 cycles. CDR3-containing paired-end reads numbered at least 3 million in each sample. TCRdb re-analysed the 5' RACE reads in MiXCR, keeping a single row per CDR3 protein. Of about a million distinct CDR3 sequences in the sample, 35% to 40% were seen once. Sequencing used blood. The chain carries TRBV20-1 and TRBJ1-2, with D possibly TRBD1 on 6 matching bases. This TCR was recovered from a man between 18 and 29 years old in good health. The CDR3, as DNA: TGCAGTGCTAGACCGGGCCCGCCTTACAGGGAACCTAACTATGGCTACACCTTC. This codes for CSARPGPPYREPNYGYTF.